Included here is one T cell receptor (beta chain) sequence, with context. No antigen is known for it. The data were obtained in a study of T cell responses to AZD1222 COVID-19 vaccine. Measured with immunoSEQ multiplex PCR; TCRdb has only the in-frame clones, and not every one. The sample lists over 150,000 clones; about nine tenths were seen once. General study results and limits: Donors were chiefly white British, with a greater number of females, and clonal diversity was perhaps underestimated.

The CDR3 is 12 amino acids. Between the trimmed V and J ends, which lost 5 bases and 10 bases, there was a span of 12 bases. The germline gives CDR1 SEHNR, CDR2 FQNEAQ (reference sequence). The chain links TRBV7-9 to TRBJ2-1, with a weak D call TRBD2 (5 bases). The sequence came from an adult in good health. The input for sequencing was peripheral blood, taken on day 0 of AZD1222 vaccination. CDR3 protein: CASSVAWEEQFF. The CDR3 DNA sequence: TGTGCCAGCAGCGTTGCCTGGGAGGAGCAGTTCTTC.